The clone carrying this T cell receptor beta chain was detected only a few times. Antigen specificity is unknown. These data are taken from a study of cytomegalovirus exposure and HLA in healthy donors. Study observations and caveats: Presence/absence analyses assumed roughly uniform sequencing depth across donors, which may not hold.

PCR primers comprised 60 Vbeta and 13 Jbeta primers. Here immunoSEQ multiplex PCR was the method, and the copy in TCRdb shows in-frame clones only, minus some. The data contain around 250,000 clones, approximately 82% of them seen just once; the ten biggest clones take up approximately 8.4%. V lost 4 bases and J lost 5; bases outside the gene matches: 9. The germline V gene encodes CDR1 SGDLS and CDR2 YYNGEE. The CDR3 covers 15 residues. The chain carries TRBV9 and TRBJ2-1, with 7 bases fitting TRBD1. Material for sequencing was PBMCs. This clonotype was sampled from a woman in her sixties or seventies in good health and CMV-seropositive. The CDR3 nucleotides are TGTGCCAGCAGCCTATGGACAGGTCGAGACAATGAGCAGTTCTTC. Translated: CASSLWTGRDNEQFF.